This TCR beta chain stems from a study of cytomegalovirus exposure and HLA in healthy donors. Study-wide results and limits: In a later analysis, V- and J-gene trimming of beta chains associated with a DCLRE1C missense variant, replicated independently. TCR beta sequences reportedly predicted most subjects' HLA-A and HLA-B alleles accurately.

Primers: 60 Vbeta forward and 13 Jbeta reverse. The method was immunoSEQ multiplex PCR; TCRdb's version includes in-frame clones alone and lacks a portion of them. The top ten hold about 1.5% of the sample, which has more than 150,000 clones, about 80% seen once. With regard to this clone: What it binds is unknown.

The CDR3 contains 15 residues. V lost 3 bases and J lost 4; bases outside the gene matches: 6. Germline assignment: CDR1 MGHRA and CDR2 YSYEKL. Sample: PBMCs. V usage is TRBV4-1 and J usage is TRBJ1-5, with 7 bases matching TRBD1. This sequence originates from a man in his forties in good health and CMV-seronegative. Here the CDR3 DNA reads TGCGCCAGCAGCCATACCGACAGGGTTAATCAGCCCCAGCATTTT. This sequence encodes CASSHTDRVNQPQHF.